Here is one T cell receptor beta chain with its context. Its specificity is not known. This was the immunoSEQ version 4 assay in survey mode. Template was genomic DNA at about 9.8 ng/uL, with up to 1 ug used per sample. Clones were read by immunoSEQ multiplex PCR, and TCRdb kept only the in-frame ones, dropping some. This table has tens of thousands of clones, about 87% appearing once. This nonspecific control used anti-CD3/anti-CD28 bead stimulation of CD4+ T cells. CD4+ T cells upregulating both CD40 ligand and CD69 were sorted as responding cells. Stimulated PBMCs had first been depleted of CD8+ T cells. The data were taken from a study of persistence of HIV-infected CD4 T cells. CDR3 size: 12 residues. V lost 8 bases and J 5 bases, leaving 12 bases between the germline ends.

V and J are TRBV12-3 or TRBV12-4 and TRBJ1-1, with D unclear. The receptor was isolated from an adult woman with HIV who was CMV-seropositive. The sample here was CD4+ T cells sorted from PBMCs after approximately 19-hour stimulation, taken from a patient who received antiretroviral therapy. CDR3 residues: CASSPRQTEAFF. CDR3 DNA sequence: TGTGCCAGCTCCCCCCGTCAGACTGAAGCTTTCTTT.